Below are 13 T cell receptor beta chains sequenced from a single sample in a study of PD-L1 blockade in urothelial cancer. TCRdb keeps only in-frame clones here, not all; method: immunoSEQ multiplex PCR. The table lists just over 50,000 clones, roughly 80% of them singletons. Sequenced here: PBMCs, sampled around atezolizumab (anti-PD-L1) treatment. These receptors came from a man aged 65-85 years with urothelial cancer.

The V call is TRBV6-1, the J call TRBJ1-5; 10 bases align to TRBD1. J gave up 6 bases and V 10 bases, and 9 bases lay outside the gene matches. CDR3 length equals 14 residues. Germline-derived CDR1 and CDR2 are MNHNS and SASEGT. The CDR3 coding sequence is TGTGCCACTTCACGGACAGGGGGACGTCAGCCCCAGCATTTT. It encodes CATSRTGGRQPQHF.

CDR3 in amino acids: CASSLNRGTFYEQYF. CDR3 in DNA: TGTGCCAGCAGTTTAAACAGGGGAACCTTCTACGAGCAGTACTTC. V gene TRBV6-6 combines with J gene TRBJ2-7; TRBD1 matches at 7 bases. V dropped 4 bases and J dropped 3; count of bases not matched to a gene: 9. The CDR3 is 15 amino acids. CDR1 is MNHNY and CDR2 is SVGAGI in the germline V gene (reference sequence).

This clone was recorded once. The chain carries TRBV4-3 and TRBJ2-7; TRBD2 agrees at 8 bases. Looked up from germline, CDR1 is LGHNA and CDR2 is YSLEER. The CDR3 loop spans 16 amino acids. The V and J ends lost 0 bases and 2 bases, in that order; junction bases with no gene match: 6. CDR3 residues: CASSQDTSGATYEQYF. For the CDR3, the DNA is TGCGCCAGCAGCCAAGATACTAGCGGAGCGACCTACGAGCAGTACTTC.

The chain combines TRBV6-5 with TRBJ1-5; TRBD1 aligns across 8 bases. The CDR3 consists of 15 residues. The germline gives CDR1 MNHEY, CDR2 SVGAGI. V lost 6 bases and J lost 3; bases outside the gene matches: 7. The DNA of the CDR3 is TGTGCCAGCAGGGCAGGGGGCGGTCACAATCAGCCCCAGCATTTT. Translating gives CASRAGGGHNQPQHF.

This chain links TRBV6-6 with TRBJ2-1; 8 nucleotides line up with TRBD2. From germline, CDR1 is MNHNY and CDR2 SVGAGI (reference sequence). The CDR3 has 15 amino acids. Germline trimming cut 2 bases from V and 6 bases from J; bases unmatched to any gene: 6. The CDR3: CASSYNPRGANEQFF. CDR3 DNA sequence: TGTGCCAGCAGTTACAACCCGCGGGGGGCCAATGAGCAGTTCTTC.

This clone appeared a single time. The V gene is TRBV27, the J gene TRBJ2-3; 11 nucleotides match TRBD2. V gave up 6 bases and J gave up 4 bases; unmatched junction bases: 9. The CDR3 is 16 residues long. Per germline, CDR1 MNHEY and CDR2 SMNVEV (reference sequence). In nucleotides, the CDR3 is TGTGCCAGCAGAACATTTAGCGGGAGGGCGGCAGATACGCAGTATTTT. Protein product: CASRTFSGRAADTQYF.

The CDR3 spells CASSEGFGDTDTQYF. CDR3 DNA sequence: TGTGCCAGCAGTGAAGGTTTTGGAGACACAGATACGCAGTATTTT. The V call is TRBV2, the J call TRBJ2-3; D remains ambiguous. V gave up 1 base and J gave up 2 bases, with 10 bases separating them. This CDR3 region has 15 residues. The germline gives CDR1 SNHLY, CDR2 FYNNEI.

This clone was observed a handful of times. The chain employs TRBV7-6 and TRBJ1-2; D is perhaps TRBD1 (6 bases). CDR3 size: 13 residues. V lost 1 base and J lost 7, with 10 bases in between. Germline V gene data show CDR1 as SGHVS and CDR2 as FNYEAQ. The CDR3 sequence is CASSLGRGAGYTF. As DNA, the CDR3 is TGTGCCAGCAGCTTAGGTCGGGGGGCTGGCTACACCTTC.

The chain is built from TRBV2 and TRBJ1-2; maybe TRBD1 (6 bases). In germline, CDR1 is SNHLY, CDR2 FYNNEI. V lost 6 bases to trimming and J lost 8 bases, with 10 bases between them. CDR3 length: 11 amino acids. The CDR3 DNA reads TGTGCCAGCAGACAGGGCGAGGGCTACACCTTC. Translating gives CASRQGEGYTF.

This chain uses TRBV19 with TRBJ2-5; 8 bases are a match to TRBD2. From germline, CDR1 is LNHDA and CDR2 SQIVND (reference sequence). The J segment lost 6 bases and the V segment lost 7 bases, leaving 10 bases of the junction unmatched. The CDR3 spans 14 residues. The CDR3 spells CASTPGGGRQTQYF. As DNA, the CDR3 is TGTGCCAGTACCCCCGGGGGCGGGAGGCAGACCCAGTACTTC. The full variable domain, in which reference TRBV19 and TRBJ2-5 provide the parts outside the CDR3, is DGGITQSPKYLFRKEGQNVTLSCEQNLNHDAMYWYRQDPGQGLRLIYYSQIVNDFQKGDIAEGYSVSREKKESFPLTVTSAQKNPTAFYLCASTPGGGRQTQYFGPGTRLLVL.

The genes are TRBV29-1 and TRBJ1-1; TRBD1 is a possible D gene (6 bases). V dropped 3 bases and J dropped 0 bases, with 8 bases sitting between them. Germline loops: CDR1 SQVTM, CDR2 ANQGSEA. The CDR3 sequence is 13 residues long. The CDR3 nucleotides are TGCAGCGTTGAGACAGGAATGAACACTGAAGCTTTCTTT. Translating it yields CSVETGMNTEAFF.

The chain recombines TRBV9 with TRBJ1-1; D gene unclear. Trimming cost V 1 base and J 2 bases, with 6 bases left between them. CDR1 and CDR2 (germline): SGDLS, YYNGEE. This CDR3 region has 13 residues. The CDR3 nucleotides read TGTGCCAGCAGCGTACGACAAAACACTGAAGCTTTCTTT. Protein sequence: CASSVRQNTEAFF.

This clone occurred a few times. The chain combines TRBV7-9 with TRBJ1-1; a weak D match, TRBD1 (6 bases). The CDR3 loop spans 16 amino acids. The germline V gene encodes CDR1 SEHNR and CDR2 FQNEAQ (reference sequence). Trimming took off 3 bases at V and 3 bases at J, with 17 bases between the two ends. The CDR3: CASSFRRGGGDTEAFF. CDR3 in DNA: TGTGCCAGCAGCTTCCGGAGGGGAGGGGGGGACACTGAAGCTTTCTTT.